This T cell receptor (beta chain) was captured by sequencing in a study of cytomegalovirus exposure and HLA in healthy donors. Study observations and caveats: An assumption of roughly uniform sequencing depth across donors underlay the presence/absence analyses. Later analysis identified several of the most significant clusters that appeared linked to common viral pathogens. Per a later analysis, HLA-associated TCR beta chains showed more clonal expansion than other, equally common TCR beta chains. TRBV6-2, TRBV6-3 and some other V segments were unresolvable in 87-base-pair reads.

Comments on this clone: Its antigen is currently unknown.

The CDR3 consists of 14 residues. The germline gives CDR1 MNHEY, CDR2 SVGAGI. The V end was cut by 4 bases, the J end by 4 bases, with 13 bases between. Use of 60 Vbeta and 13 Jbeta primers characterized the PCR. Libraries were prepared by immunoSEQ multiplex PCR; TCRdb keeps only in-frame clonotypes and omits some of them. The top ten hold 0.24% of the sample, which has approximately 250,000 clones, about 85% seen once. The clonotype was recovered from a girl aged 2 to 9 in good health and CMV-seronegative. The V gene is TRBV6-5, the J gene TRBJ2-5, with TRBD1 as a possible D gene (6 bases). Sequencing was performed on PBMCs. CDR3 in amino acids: CASSFTHRVETQYF. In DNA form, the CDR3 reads TGTGCCAGCAGTTTTACCCACAGGGTAGAGACCCAGTACTTC.